This T cell receptor beta chain came from a study of T cells in women clearing cervical HPV infection. Study background: HLA type stays a possible confounder, typing being limited.

Clones were read by immunoSEQ multiplex PCR, and TCRdb kept only the in-frame ones, dropping some. Across more than 30,000 clones, the top ten clones capture roughly 3.6% of the sample. J gave up 5 bases and V 5 bases, and 6 bases lay outside the gene matches. The CDR3 extends over 15 amino acids. From germline, CDR1 is MRHNA and CDR2 SNTAGT. Remarks on this clone: The CDR3 end is not reached by the read, which stops 3 residues before it; the germline J gene fills it in.

Sequencing was carried out using blood buffy coat. This chain uses TRBV6-4 with TRBJ2-1; 10 bases fit TRBD2. The clonotype comes from a woman aged 18 to 75 with a cervical HPV16 infection that either progressed to CIN3+ or cleared (not recorded which). The part of the CDR3 DNA that was read is TGTGCCAGCAGTATTCTAGCGGGAGAAAACAATGAG. Amino acid sequence: CASSILAGENNE. In full, the CDR3 reads CASSILAGENNEQFF.